Listed here are 28 T cell receptor beta chains from one sample, sequenced in a study of CD8 T cells in Susac syndrome. The authors reverse transcribed about 0.5 to 1 ug RNA with random hexamers. TCRdb passed the immunoSEQ multiplex PCR reads through MiXCR, listing each CDR3 protein once. The table records approximately 280,000 distinct CDR3 sequences, roughly 81% of them present only once. Material for sequencing was CD8+ T cells from PBMCs. These receptors all come from a human donor with multiple sclerosis.

In DNA, the CDR3 is TGTGCCAGCAGCCCCATGGGAGGGAGATACAATGAGCAGTTCTTC. This codes for CASSPMGGRYNEQFF. The genes are TRBV7-8 and TRBJ2-1, with 7 bases lining up with TRBD2. This CDR3 comprises 15 residues. After removal of 5 bases from V and 4 bases from J, the junction contained 8 bases not matched to a gene. Germline assignment: CDR1 SGHVS and CDR2 FQNEAQ.

This chain links TRBV21-1 with TRBJ1-3; the table's TRBD1 call for D was not verified on the DNA. TRBV21-1 is classified as a pseudogene. This CDR3 is built from 20 residues. CDR3 DNA sequence: TGTGCAAGCGGTCATATCGGTCGGGGACAGGGGGATTTGGCTGGAAACACCATATATTTT. This sequence encodes CASGHIGRGQGDLAGNTIYF.

The genes are TRBV19 and TRBJ2-6; D is undetermined. V shed 7 bases and J shed 1 base, with 8 bases lying between them. The V gene's germline CDR1 is LNHDA and CDR2 SQIVND (reference sequence). The CDR3 has 14 residues. CDR3 coding DNA: TGTGCCAGTACCACCGTTTCTGGGGCCAACGTCCTGACTTTC. It encodes CASTTVSGANVLTF.

This clonotype has a single count. CDR3 region: CASSINEGWVGTDTQYF. The CDR3, as DNA: TGTGCCAGCAGTATAAATGAGGGGTGGGTTGGCACAGATACGCAGTATTTT. The V gene is TRBV7-9, the J gene TRBJ2-3; either TRBD1 or TRBD2 may supply D (5 bases each). The V gene lost 6 bases and the J gene lost 1 base, with 20 bases spanning the gap. Germline CDR1 and CDR2: SEHNR and FQNEAQ (reference sequence). This CDR3 has 17 residues. Combining the CDR3 with reference TRBV7-9 and TRBJ2-3 gives the whole variable domain DTGVSQNPRHKITKRGQNVTFRCDPISEHNRLYWYRQTLGQGPEFLTYFQNEAQLEKSRLLSDRFSAERPKGSFSTLEIQRTEQGDSAMYLCASSINEGWVGTDTQYFGPGTRLTVL.

This sequence joins TRBV28 and TRBJ2-7; 9 nucleotides line up with TRBD1. Germline CDR1 is MDHEN and CDR2 is SYDVKM. The CDR3 is made up of 14 amino acids. V was pared by 5 bases and J by 5 bases, with 7 bases of the junction left unmatched. The CDR3 DNA reads TGTGCCAGCAGTGCGGGACAGGGAAGGGACGAGCAGTACTTC. Translation: CASSAGQGRDEQYF.

The chain employs TRBV24-1 and TRBJ1-1; D is ambiguous. Germline V lookup: CDR1 KGHDR, CDR2 SFDVKD. The CDR3 covers 16 residues. Trimming pared 8 bases from V and 3 bases from J, leaving 21 bases between. For the CDR3, the DNA is TGTGCCACCAAGTGGGGAGTGTACCGGGCCCACACTGAAGCTTTCTTT. Translated: CATKWGVYRAHTEAFF.

The chain joins TRBV14 to TRBJ2-7; TRBD2 aligns across 9 bases. The V gene end was trimmed by 7 bases and the J gene end by 3 bases; junction bases not matched to a gene: 4. CDR1 and CDR2 from the germline V gene are SGHDN and FVKESK. The CDR3 is made up of 13 amino acids. The CDR3 reads CASKASGDYEQYF. The DNA of the CDR3 is TGTGCCAGCAAGGCTAGCGGGGACTACGAGCAGTACTTC.

The genes are TRBV20-1 and TRBJ2-1; 7 bases map to TRBD2. The CDR3 totals 13 residues. V was pared by 6 bases and J by 4 bases, with 6 bases of the junction left unmatched. Germline V lookup: CDR1 DFQATT, CDR2 SNEGSKA (reference sequence). The CDR3 nucleotides are TGCAGTGCCACCGGGGGAGGGTACAATGAGCAGTTCTTC. Translated: CSATGGGYNEQFF.

CDR3 DNA: TGTGCCAGCACCTTAAGAGACAGGGATGAGGACTATGGCTACACCTTC. It yields the protein CASTLRDRDEDYGYTF. J is TRBJ1-2 and V is TRBV21-1; whether TRBD1, the table's D call, matches the DNA was not checked. TRBV21-1 is labeled a pseudogene. The CDR3 loop spans 16 amino acids.

This chain connects TRBV20-1 to TRBJ2-3; TRBD2 aligns across 7 bases. Germline V lookup: CDR1 DFQATT, CDR2 SNEGSKA (reference sequence). The CDR3 sequence is 13 residues long. CDR3 sequence reads: CRALAFHGHTQYF. The CDR3 DNA is TGCAGGGCACTAGCGTTTCATGGGCATACGCAGTATTTT.

V is TRBV2 and J is TRBJ2-1; D perhaps matches TRBD1 (6 bases). V was clipped by 2 bases and J by 2 bases, with 13 bases between them. The V gene's germline CDR1 is SNHLY and CDR2 FYNNEI. This CDR3 has 16 amino acids. Here the CDR3 reads CASSEWTENPYNEQFF. The CDR3 bases are TGTGCCAGCAGTGAATGGACAGAAAACCCCTACAATGAGCAGTTCTTC.

The chain joins TRBV27 to TRBJ1-1; the D is unclear. Germline values: CDR1 MNHEY, CDR2 SMNVEV (reference sequence). V shed 2 bases and J shed 7 bases, with 11 bases lying between them. The CDR3 loop spans 13 amino acids. CDR3 sequence reads: CASSLDRRHEAFF. The DNA for the CDR3 is TGTGCCAGCAGTTTAGATCGGAGACATGAAGCTTTCTTT.

This chain uses TRBV28 with TRBJ1-4, with D tentatively TRBD1 (5 bases). The CDR3 loop spans 16 amino acids. Trimming took 6 bases from V and 5 from J, leaving 19 bases between them. The V gene's germline CDR1 is MDHEN and CDR2 SYDVKM. The CDR3 DNA reads as TGTGCCAGCAGAAGCCGTCAGGGTTGGGCGAATGAAAAACTGTTTTTT. This codes for CASRSRQGWANEKLFF.

The chain is built from TRBV19 and TRBJ2-1; TRBD2 is a possible D gene (6 bases). The CDR3 has 15 amino acids. The V end was cut by 3 bases, the J end by 4 bases, with 13 bases between. Per germline, CDR1 LNHDA and CDR2 SQIVND (reference sequence). CDR3 nucleotides: TGTGCCAGTAGTATTGTCGGGAGCCCGTACAATGAGCAGTTCTTC. Translated, it gives CASSIVGSPYNEQFF.

The CDR3 nucleotides read TGTGCCAGCAACCGGGACAGGTGGGGGTACGAGCAGTACTTC. It codes for CASNRDRWGYEQYF. The J gene is TRBJ2-7, the V gene TRBV6-5, with 8 nucleotides matching TRBD1. Germline V gene sequence: CDR1 MNHEY, CDR2 SVGAGI. CDR3 size: 14 residues. With 7 bases clipped from V and 4 bases from J, the junction kept 9 bases outside the gene matches.

The V call is TRBV9, the J call TRBJ1-1; TRBD1 aligns across 8 bases. Trimming cost V 4 bases and J 7 bases; bases outside gene matches: 12. There are 15 residues in the CDR3. The germline V gene encodes CDR1 SGDLS and CDR2 YYNGEE. The CDR3 DNA is TGTGCCAGCAGCCCCACTGACAGGGGTCTTATTGAAGCTTTCTTT. Its protein product is CASSPTDRGLIEAFF.

This chain links TRBV9 with TRBJ2-5, with D possibly TRBD1 on 6 matching bases. V gave up 0 bases and J gave up 1 base, with 10 bases separating them. The CDR3 covers 15 residues. Germline V lookup: CDR1 SGDLS, CDR2 YYNGEE. The CDR3 loop is CASSVAGAPQETQYF. The CDR3 nucleotides are TGTGCCAGCAGCGTAGCAGGGGCGCCCCAAGAGACCCAGTACTTC.

About this clonotype itself: One end of the junction is discordant with germline, which a read error may explain. The gene calls are TRBV9 and TRBJ2-1; the D gene is possibly TRBD1 (5 bases). The CDR3 covers 13 residues. Germline V gene lookup returns CDR1 SGDLS and CDR2 YYNGEE. The chain's CDR3 is CASSEGSSNEQFF. CDR3 nucleotide sequence: TGTGCCAGCAGCGAGGGGTCCTCCAATGAGCAGTTCTTC. The full variable domain, in which reference TRBV9 and TRBJ2-1 provide the parts outside the CDR3, is DSGVTQTPKHLITATGQRVTLRCSPRSGDLSVYWYQQSLDQGLQFLIQYYNGEERAKGNILERFSAQQFPDLHSELNLSSLELGDSALYFCASSEGSSNEQFFGPGTRLTVL.

The chain recombines TRBV27 with TRBJ2-1; D possibly corresponds to TRBD2 (6 bases). The CDR3 has 14 amino acids. The germline gives CDR1 MNHEY, CDR2 SMNVEV (reference sequence). V lost 5 bases, J lost 3 bases, and 11 bases lay in between. This chain's CDR3 is CASSTIGGYNEQFF. The CDR3 nucleotides are TGTGCCAGCAGTACGATCGGGGGCTACAATGAGCAGTTCTTC.

In DNA, the CDR3 is TGTGCCACCACCGACAGCTACAATGAGCAGTTCTTC. This codes for CATTDSYNEQFF. The genes are TRBV3-1 and TRBJ2-1; perhaps TRBD1 as D (5 bases). The CDR3 has 12 residues. Per germline, CDR1 LGHDT and CDR2 YNNKEL (reference sequence). The V end lost 10 bases, the J end lost 3 bases, and 10 bases lay between the germline ends.

The chain recombines TRBV2 with TRBJ1-3; the D is unclear. Per germline, CDR1 SNHLY and CDR2 FYNNEI. V lost 5 bases and J 1 base, leaving 6 bases between the germline ends. The CDR3 covers 13 residues. Written as DNA, the CDR3 is TGTGCCAGCAGTCCGTTTTCTGGAAACACCATATATTTT. This translates into CASSPFSGNTIYF. Full variable domain (remainder filled in from reference TRBV2 and TRBJ1-3): EPEVTQTPSHQVTQMGQEVILRCVPISNHLYFYWYRQILGQKVEFLVSFYNNEISEKSEIFDDQFSVERPDGSNFTLKIRSTKLEDSAMYFCASSPFSGNTIYFGEGSWLTVV.

The CDR3 DNA reads TGTGCCAGCAGCCCAGGAGGGGGAATCGAGCAGTACTTC. This translates into CASSPGGGIEQYF. The V and J genes are TRBV9 and TRBJ2-7; possibly TRBD1 or TRBD2 for D (6 bases each). Trimming removed 4 bases from V and 6 bases from J, with 14 bases in between. The CDR3 totals 13 residues. The V gene's germline CDR1 is SGDLS and CDR2 YYNGEE. Together with reference TRBV9 and TRBJ2-7, the CDR3 gives the full variable domain: DSGVTQTPKHLITATGQRVTLRCSPRSGDLSVYWYQQSLDQGLQFLIQYYNGEERAKGNILERFSAQQFPDLHSELNLSSLELGDSALYFCASSPGGGIEQYFGPGTRLTVT.

The rearrangement links TRBV13 to TRBJ2-1; no reliable D call. Per the germline V gene, CDR1 is PRHDT and CDR2 is FYEKMQ (reference sequence). V lost 4 bases and J 9 bases, leaving 7 bases between the germline ends. The CDR3 has 11 residues. The CDR3 nucleotides are TGTGCCAGCAGCTCTGGAAGTGAGCAGTTCTTC. Its translation: CASSSGSEQFF.

This rearrangement joins TRBV20-1 to TRBJ2-1; 14 positions match TRBD2. The J segment lost 1 base and the V segment lost 4 bases, leaving 3 bases of the junction unmatched. Germline V gene data show CDR1 as DFQATT and CDR2 as SNEGSKA (reference sequence). This CDR3 spans 16 amino acids. The CDR3 region is CSAIRTSGRSYNEQFF. The CDR3 nucleotides are TGCAGTGCTATAAGGACTAGCGGGAGGTCCTACAATGAGCAGTTCTTC.

The chain recombines TRBV28 with TRBJ1-2; D is perhaps TRBD1 (6 bases). Per the germline V gene, CDR1 is MDHEN and CDR2 is SYDVKM. The CDR3 contains 14 residues. The V end lost 2 bases, the J end lost 6 bases, and 13 bases lay between the germline ends. CDR3: CASSLRRAGDGYTF. The CDR3 DNA reads as TGTGCCAGCAGTTTAAGGAGGGCAGGGGATGGCTACACCTTC.

This clonotype was counted once. This chain links TRBV20-1 with TRBJ2-4, with D possibly being TRBD2 (6 bases). With 4 bases removed from V and 0 bases from J, the gap between germline ends came to 10 bases. The CDR3 runs to 14 residues. Germline CDR1 DFQATT, CDR2 SNEGSKA (reference sequence). CDR3 region: CSAISGLAKNIQYF. Written as DNA, the CDR3 is TGCAGTGCTATAAGCGGGTTAGCCAAAAACATTCAGTACTTC.

This clonotype was recorded only once. This chain joins TRBV6-1 and TRBJ2-2; 7 nucleotides line up with TRBD2. V lost 7 bases and J lost 2; bases outside the gene matches: 10. The CDR3 runs to 16 residues. Germline CDR1 and CDR2: MNHNS and SASEGT. CDR3 loop: CASTQLQRGNTGELFF. The CDR3, as DNA: TGTGCCAGCACCCAACTCCAGCGGGGAAACACCGGGGAGCTGTTTTTT.

The rearrangement links TRBV27 to TRBJ1-5; D remains ambiguous. Deletions cut 1 base from V and 0 bases from J, with 7 bases between. The V gene's germline CDR1 is MNHEY and CDR2 SMNVEV (reference sequence). This CDR3 is built from 15 residues. CDR3 coding DNA: TGTGCCAGCAGTTTATACCAGAGTAGCAATCAGCCCCAGCATTTT. Encoded protein: CASSLYQSSNQPQHF.